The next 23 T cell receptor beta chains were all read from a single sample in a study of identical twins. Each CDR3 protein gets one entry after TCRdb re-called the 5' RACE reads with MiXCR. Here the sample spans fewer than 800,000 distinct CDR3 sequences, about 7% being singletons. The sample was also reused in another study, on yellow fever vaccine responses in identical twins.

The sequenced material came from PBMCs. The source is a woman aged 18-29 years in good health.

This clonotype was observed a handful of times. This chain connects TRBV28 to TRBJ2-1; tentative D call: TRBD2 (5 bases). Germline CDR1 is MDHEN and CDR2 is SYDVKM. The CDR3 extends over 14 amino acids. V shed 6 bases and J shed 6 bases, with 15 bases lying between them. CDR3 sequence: CASSFKPRGNEQFF. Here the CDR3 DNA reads TGTGCCAGCAGCTTCAAACCTCGGGGCAATGAGCAGTTCTTC.

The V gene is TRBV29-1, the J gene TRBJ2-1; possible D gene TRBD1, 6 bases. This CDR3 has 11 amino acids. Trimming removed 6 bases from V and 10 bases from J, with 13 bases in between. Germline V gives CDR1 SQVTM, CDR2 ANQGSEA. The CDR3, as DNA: TGCAGCGTCCTCAGGGGTCGCGAGCAGTTCTTC. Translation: CSVLRGREQFF.

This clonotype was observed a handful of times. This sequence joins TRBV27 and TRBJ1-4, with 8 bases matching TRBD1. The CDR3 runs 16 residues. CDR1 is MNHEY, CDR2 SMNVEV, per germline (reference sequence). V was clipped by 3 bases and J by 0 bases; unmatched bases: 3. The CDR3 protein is CASSLQGAATNEKLFF. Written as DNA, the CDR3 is TGTGCCAGCAGTTTGCAGGGGGCAGCAACTAATGAAAAACTGTTTTTT.

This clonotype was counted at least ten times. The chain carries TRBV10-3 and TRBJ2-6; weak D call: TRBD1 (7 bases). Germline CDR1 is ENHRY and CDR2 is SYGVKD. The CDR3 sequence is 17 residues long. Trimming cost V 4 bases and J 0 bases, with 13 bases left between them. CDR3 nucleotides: TGTGCCATCAGTGGTCAGGGGGGTACCTCTGGGGCCAACGTCCTGACTTTC. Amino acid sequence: CAISGQGGTSGANVLTF.

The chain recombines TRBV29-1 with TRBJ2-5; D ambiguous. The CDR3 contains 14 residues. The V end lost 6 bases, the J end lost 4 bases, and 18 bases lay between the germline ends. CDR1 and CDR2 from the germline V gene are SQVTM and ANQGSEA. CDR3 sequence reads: CSVSQVAGGETQYF. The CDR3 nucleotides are TGCAGCGTCAGTCAGGTGGCTGGTGGAGAGACCCAGTACTTC.

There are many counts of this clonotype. The CDR3 nucleotides read TGTGCCAGCTGGGACCTTATCTACGAGCAGTACGTC. Amino acids: CASWDLIYEQYV. The V and J genes are TRBV6-1 and TRBJ2-7, with D possibly being TRBD1 or TRBD2 (5 bases each). This CDR3 comprises 12 residues. Germline CDR1 and CDR2: MNHNS and SASEGT. Trimming took off 8 bases at V and 3 bases at J, with 11 bases between the two ends.

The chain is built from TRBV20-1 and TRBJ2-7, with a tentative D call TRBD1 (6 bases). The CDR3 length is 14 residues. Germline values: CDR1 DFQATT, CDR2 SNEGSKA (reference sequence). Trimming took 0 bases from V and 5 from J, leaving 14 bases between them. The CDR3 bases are TGCAGTGCTAGAGACCGGGACATCATAAACGAGCAGTACTTC. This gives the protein CSARDRDIINEQYF.

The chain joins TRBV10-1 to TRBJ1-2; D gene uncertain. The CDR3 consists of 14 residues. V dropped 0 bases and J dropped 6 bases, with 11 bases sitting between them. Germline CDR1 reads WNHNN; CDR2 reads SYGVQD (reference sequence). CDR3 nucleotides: TGCGCCAGCAGTGAGTCTTCGCGCCAGAATGGCTACACCTTC. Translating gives CASSESSRQNGYTF.

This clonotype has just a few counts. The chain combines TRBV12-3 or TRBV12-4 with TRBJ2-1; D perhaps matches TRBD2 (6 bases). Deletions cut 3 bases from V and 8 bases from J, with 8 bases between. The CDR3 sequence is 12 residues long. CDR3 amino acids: CASSFERDEQFF. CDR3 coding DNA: TGTGCCAGCAGTTTTGAGCGGGATGAGCAGTTCTTC.

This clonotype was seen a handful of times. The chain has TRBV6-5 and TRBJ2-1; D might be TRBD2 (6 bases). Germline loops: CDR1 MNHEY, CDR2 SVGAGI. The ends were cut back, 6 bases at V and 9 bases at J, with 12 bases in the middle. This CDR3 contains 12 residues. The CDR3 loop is CASRGGNREQFF. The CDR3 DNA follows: TGTGCCAGCAGGGGCGGGAACCGTGAGCAGTTCTTC.

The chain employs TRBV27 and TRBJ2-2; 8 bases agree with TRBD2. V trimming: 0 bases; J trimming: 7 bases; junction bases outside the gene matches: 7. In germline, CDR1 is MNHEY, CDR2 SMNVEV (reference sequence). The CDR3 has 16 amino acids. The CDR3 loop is CASSLSRTSLVGELFF. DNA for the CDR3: TGTGCCAGCAGTTTATCAAGGACTAGCTTGGTCGGGGAGCTGTTTTTT.

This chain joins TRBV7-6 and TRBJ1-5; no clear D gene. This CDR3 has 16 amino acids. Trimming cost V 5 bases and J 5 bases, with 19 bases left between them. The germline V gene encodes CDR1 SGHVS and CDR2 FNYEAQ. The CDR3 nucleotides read TGTGCCAGCAGCGCCCGAGGCCCCAGTGGTGATCAGCCCCAGCATTTT. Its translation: CASSARGPSGDQPQHF.

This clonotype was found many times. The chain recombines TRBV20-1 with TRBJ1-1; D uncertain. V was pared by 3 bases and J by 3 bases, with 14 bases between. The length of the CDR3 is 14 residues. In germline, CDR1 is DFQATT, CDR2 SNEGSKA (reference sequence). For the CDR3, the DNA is TGCAGTGCTAGTCACGGGCCGGGTGACACTGAAGCTTTCTTT. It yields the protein CSASHGPGDTEAFF.

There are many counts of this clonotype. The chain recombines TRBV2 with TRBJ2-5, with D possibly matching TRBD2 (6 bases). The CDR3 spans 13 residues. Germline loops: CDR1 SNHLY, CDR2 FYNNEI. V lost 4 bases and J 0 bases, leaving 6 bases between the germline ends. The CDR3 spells CASSGDYQETQYF. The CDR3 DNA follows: TGTGCCAGCAGTGGGGACTACCAAGAGACCCAGTACTTC.

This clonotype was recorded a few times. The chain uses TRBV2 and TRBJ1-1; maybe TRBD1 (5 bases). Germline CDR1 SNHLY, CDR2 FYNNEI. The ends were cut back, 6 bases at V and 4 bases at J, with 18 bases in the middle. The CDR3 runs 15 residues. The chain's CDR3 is CASSAANQGGTEAFF. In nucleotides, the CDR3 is TGTGCCAGCAGCGCAGCCAACCAGGGCGGCACTGAAGCTTTCTTT. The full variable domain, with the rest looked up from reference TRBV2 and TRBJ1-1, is EPEVTQTPSHQVTQMGQEVILRCVPISNHLYFYWYRQILGQKVEFLVSFYNNEISEKSEIFDDQFSVERPDGSNFTLKIRSTKLEDSAMYFCASSAANQGGTEAFFGQGTRLTVV.

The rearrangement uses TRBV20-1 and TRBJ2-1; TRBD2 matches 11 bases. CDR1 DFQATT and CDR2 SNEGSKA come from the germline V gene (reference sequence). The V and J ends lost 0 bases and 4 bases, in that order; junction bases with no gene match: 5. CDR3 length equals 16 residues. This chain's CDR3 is CSARDLGTSGYNEQFF. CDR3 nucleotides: TGCAGTGCTAGAGACCTGGGGACTAGCGGATACAATGAGCAGTTCTTC.

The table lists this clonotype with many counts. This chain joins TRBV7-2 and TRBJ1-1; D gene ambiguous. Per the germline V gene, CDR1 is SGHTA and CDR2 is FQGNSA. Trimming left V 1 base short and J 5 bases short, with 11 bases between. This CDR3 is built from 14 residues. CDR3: CASSLGYRDTEAFF. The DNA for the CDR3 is TGTGCCAGCAGCTTAGGTTATAGGGATACTGAAGCTTTCTTT. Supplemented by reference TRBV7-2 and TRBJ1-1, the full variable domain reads GAGVSQSPSNKVTEKGKDVELRCDPISGHTALYWYRQSLGQGLEFLIYFQGNSAPDKSGLPSDRFSAERTGGSVSTLTIQRTQQEDSAVYLCASSLGYRDTEAFFGQGTRLTVV.

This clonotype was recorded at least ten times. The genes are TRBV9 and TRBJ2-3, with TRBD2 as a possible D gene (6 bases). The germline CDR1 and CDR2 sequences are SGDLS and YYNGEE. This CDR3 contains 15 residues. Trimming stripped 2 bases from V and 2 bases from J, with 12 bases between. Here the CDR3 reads CASSVAAGSTDTQYF. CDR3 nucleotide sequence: TGTGCCAGCAGCGTGGCGGCGGGGTCCACAGATACGCAGTATTTT.

Here the CDR3 reads CASSPRDRQETQYF. CDR3 nucleotide sequence: TGTGCCAGCAGTCCGCGGGACAGACAAGAGACCCAGTACTTC. The rearrangement joins TRBV12-3 or TRBV12-4 to TRBJ2-5, with a weak D call TRBD1 (7 bases). V lost 5 bases and J 2 bases, leaving 12 bases between the germline ends. This CDR3 comprises 14 residues.

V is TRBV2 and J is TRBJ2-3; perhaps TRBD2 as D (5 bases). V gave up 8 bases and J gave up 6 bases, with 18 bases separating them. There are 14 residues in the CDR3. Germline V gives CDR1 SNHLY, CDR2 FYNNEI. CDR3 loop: CASGRLLGGDTQYF. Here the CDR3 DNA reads TGTGCCAGCGGCCGACTCCTAGGCGGGGATACGCAGTATTTT.

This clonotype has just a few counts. The CDR3 is CASSLRGILYYEQYF. The CDR3 DNA is TGTGCCAGCAGTTTAAGAGGGATTCTGTACTACGAGCAGTACTTC. The chain recombines TRBV12-3 or TRBV12-4 with TRBJ2-7; the D gene is possibly TRBD2 (5 bases). Trimming cost V 2 bases and J 3 bases, with 14 bases left between them. The CDR3 is 15 amino acids.

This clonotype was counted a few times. This CDR3 reads CATSRGTGGTAEAFF. The CDR3 DNA follows: TGTGCCACCAGCAGGGGGACAGGGGGCACCGCTGAAGCTTTCTTT. The chain joins TRBV15 to TRBJ1-1; TRBD1 agrees at 12 bases. The CDR3 has 15 amino acids. J lost 6 bases, V lost 3 bases, and 5 bases had no gene match. Germline CDR1 reads LNHNV; CDR2 reads YYDKDF (reference sequence).

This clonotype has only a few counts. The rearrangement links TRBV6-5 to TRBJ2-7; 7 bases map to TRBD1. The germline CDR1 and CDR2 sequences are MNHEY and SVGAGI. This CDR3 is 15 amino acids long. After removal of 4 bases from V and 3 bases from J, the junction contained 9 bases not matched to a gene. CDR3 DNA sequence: TGTGCCAGCAGTTTTCAGACAGGGCCCAACTACGAGCAGTACTTC. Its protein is CASSFQTGPNYEQYF.